This T cell receptor (beta chain) was documented in a study of blood T cell repertoires in COVID-19. About the study: Samples taken during acute and convalescent COVID-19 were collected in the United States, Italy and Spain. PBMCs, B-cell-depleted T cells, or T cells were the source of the cDNA or gDNA that made up the material.

The CDR3 has 14 amino acids. Per germline, CDR1 SEHNR and CDR2 FQNEAQ (reference sequence). The V gene lost 0 bases and the J gene lost 1 base, with 5 bases spanning the gap. The authors' processing: Amplification from reference gene primers served as the basis for estimated nucleated cell counts. Method: immunoSEQ multiplex PCR; TCRdb's copy keeps in-frame clones and lacks some. D and trimming were read from the DNA, whereas the V and J calls and clone size are those reported in that table. The sample includes 200,000 or so clones, about 88% seen only once; the top ten take around 6.6%. The receptor comes from a woman aged 35 to 49 who had recovered from COVID-19. The gene calls are TRBV7-9 and TRBJ2-3; D is uncertain. The specimen sequenced was peripheral blood. The CDR3 bases are TGTGCCAGCAGCTTAGCCCAGGGCACAGATACGCAGTATTTT. Amino acid sequence: CASSLAQGTDTQYF. The variable domain in full, completed from reference TRBV7-9 and TRBJ2-3, reads DTGVSQNPRHKITKRGQNVTFRCDPISEHNRLYWYRQTLGQGPEFLTYFQNEAQLEKSRLLSDRFSAERPKGSFSTLEIQRTEQGDSAMYLCASSLAQGTDTQYFGPGTRLTVL.